This TCR beta chain was observed in a study of a mutant IDH1 vaccine in newly diagnosed glioma. The wider study: Patients, over weeks 1, 3, 5, 7, 11, 15, 19 and 23, received a total of eight vaccinations. With temozolomide cycles, or 4-6 weeks after radiotherapy alone, vaccination was started.

Time point noted: week 11, during vaccination. A single vaccine dose contained 300 ug of mutant IDH1 20-mer peptide, and topical imiquimod was used with it. Patients carried new grade 3 or 4 IDH1-mutant astrocytomas lacking nuclear ATRX. Profiled with immunoSEQ multiplex PCR; TCRdb holds only in-frame clones, not every one. The table records more than 50,000 clones, about nine tenths of them present only once. CDR3 length: 16 amino acids. Comments on this clone: Its antigen is not identified.

The gene calls are TRBV21-1 and TRBJ1-1; the table calls TRBD1, which could not be checked here. TRBV21-1 is labeled a pseudogene. The TCR sequence derives from a man aged 40-49 years with glioma. The sample here was PBMCs, taken from a glioma patient whose treatment included an IDH1 peptide vaccine. CDR3 region: CASSQARGRGRTEAFF. The CDR3 nucleotides are TGTGCCAGCAGCCAGGCTAGGGGCAGGGGCAGGACCGAAGCTTTCTTT.